A selection of T cell receptor beta chains follows, all from one sample in a study of cytomegalovirus exposure and HLA in healthy donors. Assay used: immunoSEQ multiplex PCR; TCRdb lists only in-frame clones, some missing. The sample has 200,000 to 250,000 clones, over 75% seen once; the top ten hold roughly a tenth. The sample taken for sequencing was PBMCs. These receptors all come from a woman in her 50s in good health and CMV-seropositive. Both conserved end residues are part of each CDR3. D genes are given only for firm matches. Clone size appears in some rows only: once, few, many, or a class for an expanded clone.

V	size	D	J	DNA	CDR3
TRBV6-4	.	.	TRBJ1-5	TGTGCCAGCAGTGAATGTCGGGGCAATCAGCCCCAGCATTTT	CASSECRGNQPQHF
TRBV9	.	.	TRBJ1-3	TGTGCCAGCAGCGTAGGTCCTTATTTTGACAGACACTCTGGAAACACCATATATTTT	CASSVGPYFDRHSGNTIYF
TRBV6-5	.	.	TRBJ2-7	TGTGCCACCGAAGCGGCCGGGACAGCCGCGGGGGAGCAGTACTTC	CATEAAGTAAGEQYF
TRBV27	.	TRBD1	TRBJ2-5	TGTGCCAGCAGTGACCGGGACAGGGTAATCGAGACCCAGTACTTC	CASSDRDRVIETQYF
TRBV5-1	.	.	TRBJ1-6	TGCGCCAGCAGCTTGGGAAGACAAGGCTCCTATAATTCACCCCTCCACTTT	CASSLGRQGSYNSPLHF
TRBV7-2	few	.	TRBJ2-6	TGTGCCAGCAGCTTCCGCTCTGGGGCCAACGTCCTGACTTTC	CASSFRSGANVLTF
TRBV6-5	.	TRBD1	TRBJ2-2	TGTGCCAGCAACCGGGACAGGGTTTCCGGGGAGCTGTTTTTT	CASNRDRVSGELFF
TRBV5-1	.	TRBD1	TRBJ2-7	TGCGCCAGCAGCCCCCTAGGGACAGGGGGCTCCTACGAGCAGTACTTC	CASSPLGTGGSYEQYF
TRBV7-2	.	.	TRBJ2-1	TGTGCCAGCAGCCCATCTCGAGGGATGCCTACGTACAATGAGCAGTTCTTC	CASSPSRGMPTYNEQFF
TRBV7-7	once	TRBD1	TRBJ2-7	TGTGCCAGCAGCCTAACAGGGGTGGACGAGCAGTACTTC	CASSLTGVDEQYF
TRBV7-9	.	.	TRBJ2-7	TGTGCCAGCAGCTTAGGCAGGTCCTACGAGCAGTACTTC	CASSLGRSYEQYF
TRBV19	once	.	TRBJ1-1	TGTGCCACAAAGGAGCGGGAGAGGGGTACTGAAGCTTTCTTT	CATKERERGTEAFF
TRBV4-1	few	.	TRBJ1-4	TGCGCCAGCAGCCAAGATGGGCAGGGCCCAACTCATCGTGAAAAACTGTTTTTT	CASSQDGQGPTHREKLFF
TRBV5-1	once	TRBD1	TRBJ2-7	TGCGCCAGCAGCTCCTGGACAGGGGGGGGCGAGCAGTACTTC	CASSSWTGGGEQYF
TRBV27	.	TRBD1	TRBJ1-1	TGTGCCAGCAGTTCAACGACAGGGCCGAACACTGAAGCTTTCTTT	CASSSTTGPNTEAFF
TRBV5-4	.	.	TRBJ1-6	TGTGCCAGCAGCTTGTTCAGCTCCTATAATTCACCCCTCCACTTT	CASSLFSSYNSPLHF
TRBV5-5	few	TRBD1	TRBJ2-7	TGTGCCAGCAGCTTGGGGTGGGGACAGGGGTACTACGAGCAGTACTTC	CASSLGWGQGYYEQYF
TRBV5-1	once	.	TRBJ2-1	TGCGCCAGCAGCTTGGGGCAGACCTACAATGAGCAGTTCTTC	CASSLGQTYNEQFF
TRBV4-2	.	.	TRBJ1-2	TGTGCCAGCAGCCAAGAGGGGAAGGGAGACTATGGCTACACCTTC	CASSQEGKGDYGYTF
TRBV5-4	.	.	TRBJ1-1	TGTGCCAGCAGCATAACAGGGTTCACTGAAGCTTTCTTT	CASSITGFTEAFF
TRBV7-2	.	.	TRBJ1-1	TGTGCCAGCAGCTTCCCGGGGGGCGGGGGCACTGAAGCTTTCTTT	CASSFPGGGGTEAFF
TRBV2	.	TRBD1	TRBJ2-7	TGTGCCAGCCGGGAGGGGACAGGGGGCTCCTACGAGCAGTACTTC	CASREGTGGSYEQYF
TRBV7-2	.	TRBD1	TRBJ1-4	TGTGCCAGCAGCTTATGGGGCGTCGGGACAGGGGAGGAAAAACTGTTTTTT	CASSLWGVGTGEEKLFF
TRBV19	.	.	TRBJ2-5	TGTGCCAGTAGTATCGGGTACAACCAAGAGACCCAGTACTTC	CASSIGYNQETQYF
TRBV7-9	.	.	TRBJ2-5	TGTGCCAGCAGCTCCCCCAAGGGGCTCCAAGAGACCCAGTACTTC	CASSSPKGLQETQYF
TRBV7-2	.	.	TRBJ2-2	TGTGCCAGCAGCATCCACAGGGAGACCGGGGAGCTGTTTTTT	CASSIHRETGELFF
TRBV6-6	.	.	TRBJ2-1	TGTGCCAGCAGTTACTCGACTCTTGGTGTGCCGAATGAGCAGTTCTTC	CASSYSTLGVPNEQFF
TRBV19	.	.	TRBJ1-3	TGTGCCAGTAGTATCGGGGTGAACACCATATATTTT	CASSIGVNTIYF
TRBV5-1	.	TRBD1	TRBJ1-1	TGCGCTACCAGACAGGGGAACACTGAAGCTTTCTTT	CATRQGNTEAFF
TRBV9	.	TRBD2	TRBJ2-7	TGTGCCAGCAGCCCTGGGGCGGGGGGGCCTTACCACGAGCAGTACTTC	CASSPGAGGPYHEQYF
TRBV19	.	.	TRBJ1-3	TGTGCCAGTAGTATGTGGAGCTCTGGAAACACCATATATTTT	CASSMWSSGNTIYF
TRBV7-3	.	.	TRBJ1-4	TGTGCCAGCAGCACGGAAAACAGGGAATCATTTGAAAAACTGTTTTTT	CASSTENRESFEKLFF